This T cell receptor beta chain was captured by sequencing in a study of Ad26.COV2.S vaccination and SARS-CoV-2 variants. General observations from the study: After vaccination, substantial breadth of spike-specific CD8+ and CD4+ responses was reported.

From germline, CDR1 is SGHDT and CDR2 YYEEEE. The CDR3 runs 17 residues. Trimming cost V 3 bases and J 0 bases, with 16 bases left between them. The sample's treatment: approximately 18 received Ad26.COV2.S at low or high dose, single or two shots; roughly 5 received placebo; per-sample allocation not given. Day 63 after the first vaccine or placebo injection was the time point for sampling. Repertoires were generated with immunoSEQ multiplex PCR, while TCRdb's copy carries only in-frame clones and drops some. This sample has about 440,000 clones, with around 91% found just once. A remark on this clone: Its antigen is unknown.

The material sequenced was peripheral blood, taken in a trial of Ad26.COV2.S vaccine versus placebo. This chain connects TRBV5-6 to TRBJ1-5; D unclear. This TCR was sampled from a person between 18 and 65 years old who received the Ad26.COV2.S COVID-19 vaccine or a placebo. CDR3 DNA: TGTGCCAGCAGCTACCGCGGAGGGATACGTAGCAATCAGCCCCAGCATTTT. It is translated as CASSYRGGIRSNQPQHF.